Each of the 2 T cell receptor beta chains below was sequenced from the same sample in a study of blood T cell repertoires in COVID-19. Assay: immunoSEQ multiplex PCR; the TCRdb copy retains only in-frame clones and omits some. The sample includes about 320,000 clones, over 75% of them seen just once. Sequenced: PBMCs or T cells enriched from blood (not recorded which). All receptors derive from a man aged 30 to 39 who had recovered from COVID-19.

The CDR3 nucleotides are TGCGCCAGCAGCTTACAGGGAGATCAGCCCCAGCATTTT. Translated: CASSLQGDQPQHF. This chain joins TRBV5-1 and TRBJ1-5, with a possible D match to TRBD1 (6 bases). CDR1 is SGHRS and CDR2 is YFSETQ in the germline V gene. Trimming removed 2 bases at V and 5 bases at J, with 8 bases between. The CDR3 extends over 13 amino acids.

The rearrangement joins TRBV6-5 to TRBJ2-7; TRBD1 matches at 10 bases. The trim removed 7 bases at V and 3 bases at J, leaving 9 bases unmatched. The germline CDR1 and CDR2 sequences are MNHEY and SVGAGI. The CDR3 runs 15 residues. The CDR3 nucleotides read TGTGCCAGCACCACCCCTTGGACAGGGGGCTACGAGCAGTACTTC. Its translation is CASTTPWTGGYEQYF.